This entry features one T cell receptor (beta chain) sequence. The sample comes from a study of blood T cell repertoires in COVID-19. Study-wide background: Samples of COVID-19 (acute and convalescent) were obtained from the United States, Italy and Spain.

In the study's own analysis: Estimated nucleated cell counts came from reference gene primer amplification. The protocol was immunoSEQ multiplex PCR, while the TCRdb copy is restricted to in-frame clones and leaves out a portion. V and J calls and clone size come straight from that table; D and trimming were deduced from the DNA. The table records under 350,000 clones, roughly 90% of them present only once. The material sequenced was peripheral blood. This receptor was taken from a man in his forties or fifties with acute or convalescent COVID-19.

The chain's CDR3 is CASSPNLRIGGYTF. CDR3 nucleotides: TGCGCCAGCAGCCCAAATTTGAGGATTGGGGGCTACACCTTC. The chain recombines TRBV4-1 with TRBJ1-2, with D unclear. This CDR3 spans 14 amino acids. Trimming removed 4 bases from V and 8 bases from J, with 17 bases in between. The germline V gene has CDR1 MGHRA and CDR2 YSYEKL.